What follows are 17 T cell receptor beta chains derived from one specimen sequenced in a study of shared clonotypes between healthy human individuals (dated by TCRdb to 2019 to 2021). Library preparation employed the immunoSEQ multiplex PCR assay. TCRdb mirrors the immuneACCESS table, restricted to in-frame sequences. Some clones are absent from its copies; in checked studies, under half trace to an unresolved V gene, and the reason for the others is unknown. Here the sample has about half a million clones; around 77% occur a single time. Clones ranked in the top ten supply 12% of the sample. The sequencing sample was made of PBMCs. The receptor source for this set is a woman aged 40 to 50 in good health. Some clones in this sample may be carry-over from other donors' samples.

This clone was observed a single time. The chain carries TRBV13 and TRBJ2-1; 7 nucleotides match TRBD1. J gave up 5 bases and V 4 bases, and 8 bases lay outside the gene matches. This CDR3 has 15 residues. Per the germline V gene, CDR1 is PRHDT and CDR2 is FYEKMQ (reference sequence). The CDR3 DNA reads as TGTGCCAGCAGCTCCAACGACAGGGTGGACAATGAGCAGTTCTTC. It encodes CASSSNDRVDNEQFF.

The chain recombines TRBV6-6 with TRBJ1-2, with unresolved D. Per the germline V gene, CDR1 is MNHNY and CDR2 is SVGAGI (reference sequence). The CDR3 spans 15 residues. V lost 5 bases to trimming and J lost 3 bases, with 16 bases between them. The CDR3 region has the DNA TGTGCCAGCAGTCCCGGGGAGGCCCTCCACTATGGCTACACCTTC. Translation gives CASSPGEALHYGYTF.

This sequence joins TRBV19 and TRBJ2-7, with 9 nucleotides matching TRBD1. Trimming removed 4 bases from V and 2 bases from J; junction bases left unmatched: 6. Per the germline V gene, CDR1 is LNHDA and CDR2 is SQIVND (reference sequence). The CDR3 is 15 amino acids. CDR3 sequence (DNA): TGTGCCAGTAGTAGGGGACAGGGTCTTCCCTACGAGCAGTACTTC. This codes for CASSRGQGLPYEQYF.

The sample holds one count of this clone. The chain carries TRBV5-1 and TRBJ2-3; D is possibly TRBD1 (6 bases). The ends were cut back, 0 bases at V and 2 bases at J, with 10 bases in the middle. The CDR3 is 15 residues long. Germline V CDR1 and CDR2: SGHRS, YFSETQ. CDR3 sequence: CASSLGGQTTDTQYF. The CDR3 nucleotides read TGCGCCAGCAGCTTGGGAGGACAGACCACAGATACGCAGTATTTT.

This CDR3 is CASSALNEQFF. Written as DNA, the CDR3 is TGTGCCAGCAGCGCTCTCAATGAGCAGTTCTTC. The J gene is TRBJ2-1, the V gene TRBV11-2, with D unresolved. This CDR3 is 11 amino acids long. In germline, CDR1 is SGHAT, CDR2 FQNNGV. Trimming cost V 5 bases and J 6 bases, with 5 bases left between them.

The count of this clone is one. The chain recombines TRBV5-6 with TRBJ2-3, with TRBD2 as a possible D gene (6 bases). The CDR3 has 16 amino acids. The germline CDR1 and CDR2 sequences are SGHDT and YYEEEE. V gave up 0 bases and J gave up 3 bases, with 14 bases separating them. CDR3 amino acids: CASSLGEVFITDTQYF. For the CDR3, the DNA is TGTGCCAGCAGCTTGGGGGAGGTTTTCATAACAGATACGCAGTATTTT.

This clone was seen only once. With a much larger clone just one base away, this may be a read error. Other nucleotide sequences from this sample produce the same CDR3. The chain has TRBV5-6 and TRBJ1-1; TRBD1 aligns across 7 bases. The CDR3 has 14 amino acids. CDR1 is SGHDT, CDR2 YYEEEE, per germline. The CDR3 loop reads CASSHDRVGTEAFF. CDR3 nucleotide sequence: TGTGCCAGCAGCCACGACAGGGTTGGCACTGAGGCTTTCTTT.

The CDR3 DNA sequence: TGTGCCAGCAGCCCTACAGGGGGCAGGAATCAGCCCCAGCATTTT. Its translation is CASSPTGGRNQPQHF. The V and J genes are TRBV6-5 and TRBJ1-5, with 9 nucleotides matching TRBD1. After removal of 6 bases from V and 4 bases from J, the junction contained 7 bases not matched to a gene. The CDR3 is 15 amino acids. Germline V gene sequence: CDR1 MNHEY, CDR2 SVGAGI.

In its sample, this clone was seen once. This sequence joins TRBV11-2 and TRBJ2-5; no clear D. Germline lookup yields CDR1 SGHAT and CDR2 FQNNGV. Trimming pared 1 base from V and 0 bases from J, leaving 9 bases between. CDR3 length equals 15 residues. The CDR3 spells CASSLGLGYQETQYF. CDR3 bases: TGTGCCAGCAGCTTAGGTTTGGGCTACCAAGAGACCCAGTACTTC.

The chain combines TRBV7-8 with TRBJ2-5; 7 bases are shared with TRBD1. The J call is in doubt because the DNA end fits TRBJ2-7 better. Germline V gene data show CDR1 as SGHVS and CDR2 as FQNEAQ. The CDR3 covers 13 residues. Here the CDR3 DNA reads TGTGCCAGCAGGCCTACAGGGGTCTACGAGCAGTACTTC. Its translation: CASRPTGVYEQYF.

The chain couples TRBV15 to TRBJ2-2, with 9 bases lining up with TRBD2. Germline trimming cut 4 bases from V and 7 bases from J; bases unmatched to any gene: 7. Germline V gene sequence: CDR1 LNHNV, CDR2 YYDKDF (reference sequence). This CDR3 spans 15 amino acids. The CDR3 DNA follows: TGTGCCACCAGCAAAGGCGGGAGGGCCTTCGGGGAGCTGTTTTTT. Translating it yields CATSKGGRAFGELFF.

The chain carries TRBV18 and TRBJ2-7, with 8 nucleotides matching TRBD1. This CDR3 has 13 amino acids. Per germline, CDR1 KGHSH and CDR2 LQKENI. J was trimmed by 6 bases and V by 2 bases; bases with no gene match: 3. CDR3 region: CASSPETGVEQYF. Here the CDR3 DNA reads TGTGCCAGCTCACCAGAGACAGGGGTCGAGCAGTACTTC.

CDR3: CASSETGWSEQYF. In nucleotides, the CDR3 is TGTGCCAGCAGCGAGACAGGGTGGAGCGAGCAGTACTTC. The gene calls are TRBV9 and TRBJ2-7; 7 nucleotides match TRBD1. The CDR3 runs 13 residues. V lost 3 bases, J lost 6 bases, and 6 bases stayed unmatched. Germline CDR1 is SGDLS and CDR2 is YYNGEE.

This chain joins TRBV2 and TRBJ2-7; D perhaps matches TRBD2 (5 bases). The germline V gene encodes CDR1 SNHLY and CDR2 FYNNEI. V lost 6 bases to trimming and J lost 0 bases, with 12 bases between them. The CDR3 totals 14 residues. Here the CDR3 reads CASSPGSGSYEQYF. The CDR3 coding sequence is TGTGCCAGCAGCCCAGGCAGCGGCTCCTACGAGCAGTACTTC.

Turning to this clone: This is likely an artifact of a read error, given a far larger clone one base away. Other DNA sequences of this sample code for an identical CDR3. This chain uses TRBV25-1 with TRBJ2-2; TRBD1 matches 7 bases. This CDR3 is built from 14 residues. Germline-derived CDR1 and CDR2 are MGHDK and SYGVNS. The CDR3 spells CASSEYEGAGELFF. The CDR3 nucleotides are TGTGCCAGCAGTGAATATGAGGGGGCCGGGGAGCTGTTTTTC.

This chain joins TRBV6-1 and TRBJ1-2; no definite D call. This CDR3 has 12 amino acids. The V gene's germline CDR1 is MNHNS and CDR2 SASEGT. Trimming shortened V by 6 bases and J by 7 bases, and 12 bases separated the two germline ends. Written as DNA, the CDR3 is TGTGCCAGCAGGGTTCCTCAAAGTGGCTACACCTTC. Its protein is CASRVPQSGYTF.

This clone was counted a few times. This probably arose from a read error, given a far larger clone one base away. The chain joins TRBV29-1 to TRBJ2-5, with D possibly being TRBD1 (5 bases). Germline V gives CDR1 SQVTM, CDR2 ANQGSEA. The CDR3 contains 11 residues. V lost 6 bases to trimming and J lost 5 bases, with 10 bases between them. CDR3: CSVLPGETQYF. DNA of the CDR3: TGCAGCGTACTACCAGGGGAGACCCAGTACTTC.